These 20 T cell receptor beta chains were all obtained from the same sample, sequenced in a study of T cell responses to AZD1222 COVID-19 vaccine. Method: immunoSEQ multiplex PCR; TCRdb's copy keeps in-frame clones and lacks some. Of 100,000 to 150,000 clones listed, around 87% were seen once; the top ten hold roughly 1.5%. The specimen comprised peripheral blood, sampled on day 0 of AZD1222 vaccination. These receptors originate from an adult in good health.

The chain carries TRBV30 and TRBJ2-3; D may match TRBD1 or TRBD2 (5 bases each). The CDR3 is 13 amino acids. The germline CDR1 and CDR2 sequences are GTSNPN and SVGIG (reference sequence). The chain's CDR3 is CARDGTSIDTQYF. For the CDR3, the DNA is TGTGCACGGGACGGAACTTCGATAGATACGCAGTATTTT.

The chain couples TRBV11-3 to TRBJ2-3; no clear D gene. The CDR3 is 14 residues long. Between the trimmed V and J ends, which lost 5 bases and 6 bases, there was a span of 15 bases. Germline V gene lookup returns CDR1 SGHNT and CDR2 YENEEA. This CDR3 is CASSPGPPVDTQYF. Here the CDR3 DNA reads TGTGCCAGCAGCCCCGGTCCCCCTGTTGATACGCAGTATTTT.

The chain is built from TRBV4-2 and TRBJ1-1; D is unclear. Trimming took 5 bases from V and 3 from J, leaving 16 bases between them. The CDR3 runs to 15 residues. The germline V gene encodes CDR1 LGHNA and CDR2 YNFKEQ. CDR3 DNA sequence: TGTGCCAGCAGCTTAGCCCCCTCGAGGGACACTGAAGCTTTCTTT. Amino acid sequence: CASSLAPSRDTEAFF.

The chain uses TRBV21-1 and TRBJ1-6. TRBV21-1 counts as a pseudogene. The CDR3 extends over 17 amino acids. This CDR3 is CASSKVRGGVIIRPLHF. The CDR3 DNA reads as TGTGCCAGCAGCAAAGTACGGGGAGGGGTGATAATTCGACCCCTCCACTTT.

The CDR3 coding sequence is TGTGCCAGCAGCTTAGATCCAGGAGAGACCCAGTACTTC. This sequence encodes CASSLDPGETQYF. The V and J genes are TRBV7-8 and TRBJ2-5; D is unclear. The CDR3 runs 13 residues. The ends were cut back, 1 base at V and 4 bases at J, with 7 bases in the middle. Germline V CDR1 and CDR2: SGHVS, FQNEAQ.

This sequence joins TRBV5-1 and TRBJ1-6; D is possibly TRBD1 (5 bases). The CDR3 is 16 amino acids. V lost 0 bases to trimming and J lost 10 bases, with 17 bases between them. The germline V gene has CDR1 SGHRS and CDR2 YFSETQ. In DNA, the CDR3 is TGCGCCAGCAGCTTGGCCGGGGCAAGACATGGATCACCCCTCCACTTT. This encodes CASSLAGARHGSPLHF. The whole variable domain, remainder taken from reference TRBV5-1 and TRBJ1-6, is KAGVTQTPRYLIKTRGQQVTLSCSPISGHRSVSWYQQTPGQGLQFLFEYFSETQRNKGNFPGRFSGRQFSNSRSEMNVSTLELGDSALYLCASSLAGARHGSPLHFGNGTRLTVT.

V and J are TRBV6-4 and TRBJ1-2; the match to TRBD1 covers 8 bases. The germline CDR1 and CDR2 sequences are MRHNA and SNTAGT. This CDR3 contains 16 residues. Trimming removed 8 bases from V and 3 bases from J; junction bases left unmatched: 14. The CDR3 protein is CASVRRQGFRDYGYTF. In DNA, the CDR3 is TGTGCCAGCGTTCGGAGACAGGGGTTTCGTGACTATGGCTACACCTTC.

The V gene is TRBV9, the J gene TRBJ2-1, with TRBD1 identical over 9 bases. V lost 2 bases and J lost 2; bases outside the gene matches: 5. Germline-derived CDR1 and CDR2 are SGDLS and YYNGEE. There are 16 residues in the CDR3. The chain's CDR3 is CASSVGTGKTYNEQFF. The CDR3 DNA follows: TGTGCCAGCAGCGTCGGGACAGGGAAAACCTACAATGAGCAGTTCTTC.

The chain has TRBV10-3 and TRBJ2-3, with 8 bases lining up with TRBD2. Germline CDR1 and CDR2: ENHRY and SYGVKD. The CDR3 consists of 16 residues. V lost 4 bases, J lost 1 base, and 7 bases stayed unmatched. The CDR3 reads CAISGALAGRTDTQYF. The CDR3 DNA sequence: TGTGCCATCAGTGGAGCTCTAGCGGGTCGCACAGATACGCAGTATTTT.

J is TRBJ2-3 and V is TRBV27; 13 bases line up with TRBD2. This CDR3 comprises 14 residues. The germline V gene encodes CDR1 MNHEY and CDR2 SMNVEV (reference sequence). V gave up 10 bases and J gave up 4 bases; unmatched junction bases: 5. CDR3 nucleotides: TGTGCCACCAGAACTAGCGGGGGGGCAGATACGCAGTATTTT. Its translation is CATRTSGGADTQYF.

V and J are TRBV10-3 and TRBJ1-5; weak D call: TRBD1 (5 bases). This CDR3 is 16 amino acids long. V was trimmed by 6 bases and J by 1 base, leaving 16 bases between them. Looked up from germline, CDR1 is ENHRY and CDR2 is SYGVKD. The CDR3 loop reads CAISDTGTSSNQPQHF. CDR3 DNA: TGTGCCATCAGCGACACCGGGACGTCAAGCAATCAGCCCCAGCATTTT.

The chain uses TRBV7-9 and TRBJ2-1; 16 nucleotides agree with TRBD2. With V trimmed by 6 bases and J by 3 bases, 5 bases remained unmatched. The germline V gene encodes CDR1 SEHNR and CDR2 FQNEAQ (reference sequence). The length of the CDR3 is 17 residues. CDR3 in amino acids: CASRRGTSGGDYNEQFF. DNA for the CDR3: TGTGCCAGCAGACGAGGGACTAGCGGGGGGGACTACAATGAGCAGTTCTTC. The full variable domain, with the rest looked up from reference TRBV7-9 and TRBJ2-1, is DTGVSQNPRHKITKRGQNVTFRCDPISEHNRLYWYRQTLGQGPEFLTYFQNEAQLEKSRLLSDRFSAERPKGSFSTLEIQRTEQGDSAMYLCASRRGTSGGDYNEQFFGPGTRLTVL.

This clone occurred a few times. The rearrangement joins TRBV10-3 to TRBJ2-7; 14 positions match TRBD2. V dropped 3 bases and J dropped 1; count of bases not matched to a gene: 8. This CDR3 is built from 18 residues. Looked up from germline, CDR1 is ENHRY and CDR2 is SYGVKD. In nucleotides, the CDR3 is TGTGCCATCAGTGATCCGGGACTAGCGGGGGCCGCATCCTACGAGCAGTACTTC. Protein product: CAISDPGLAGAASYEQYF.

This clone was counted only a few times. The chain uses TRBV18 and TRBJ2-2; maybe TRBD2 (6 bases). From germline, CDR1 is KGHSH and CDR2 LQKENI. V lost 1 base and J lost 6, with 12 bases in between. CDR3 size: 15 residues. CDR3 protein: CASSPQDGGAGELFF. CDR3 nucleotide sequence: TGTGCCAGCTCACCACAGGACGGAGGGGCCGGGGAGCTGTTTTTT.

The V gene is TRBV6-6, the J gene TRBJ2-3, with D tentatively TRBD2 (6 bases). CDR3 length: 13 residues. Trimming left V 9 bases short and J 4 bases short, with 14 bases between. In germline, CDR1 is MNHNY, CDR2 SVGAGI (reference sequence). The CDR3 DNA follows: TGTGCCAGTAAAAGCGGGCAGCCAGATACGCAGTATTTT. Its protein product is CASKSGQPDTQYF.

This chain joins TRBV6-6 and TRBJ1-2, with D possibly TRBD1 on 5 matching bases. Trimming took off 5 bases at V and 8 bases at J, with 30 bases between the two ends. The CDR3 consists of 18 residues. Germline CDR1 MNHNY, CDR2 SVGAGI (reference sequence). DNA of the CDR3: TGTGCCAGCAGTCCCCAGGCGAGACAGCTAACTTTCCGGCGGGGCTACACCTTC. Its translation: CASSPQARQLTFRRGYTF.

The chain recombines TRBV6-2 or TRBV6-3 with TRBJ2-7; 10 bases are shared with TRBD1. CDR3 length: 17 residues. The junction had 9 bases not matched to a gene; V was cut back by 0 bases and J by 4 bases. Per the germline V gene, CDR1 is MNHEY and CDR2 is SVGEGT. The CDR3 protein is CASSYSIKTGGLYEQYF. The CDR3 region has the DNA TGTGCCAGCAGTTACTCGATAAAGACAGGGGGCTTATACGAGCAGTACTTC.

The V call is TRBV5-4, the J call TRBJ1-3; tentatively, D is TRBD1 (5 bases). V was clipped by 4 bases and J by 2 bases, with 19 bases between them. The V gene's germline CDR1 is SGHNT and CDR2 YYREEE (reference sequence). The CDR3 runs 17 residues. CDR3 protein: CASSRIDGQITGNTIYF. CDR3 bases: TGTGCCAGCAGCCGTATCGATGGACAAATTACTGGAAACACCATATATTTT.

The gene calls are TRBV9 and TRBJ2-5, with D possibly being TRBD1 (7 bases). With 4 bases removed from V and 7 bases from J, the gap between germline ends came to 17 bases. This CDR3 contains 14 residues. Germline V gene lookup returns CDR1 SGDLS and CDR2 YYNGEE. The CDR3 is CASSPRTGAGTQYF. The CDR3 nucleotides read TGTGCCAGCAGCCCCCGGACAGGAGCGGGGACCCAGTACTTC.

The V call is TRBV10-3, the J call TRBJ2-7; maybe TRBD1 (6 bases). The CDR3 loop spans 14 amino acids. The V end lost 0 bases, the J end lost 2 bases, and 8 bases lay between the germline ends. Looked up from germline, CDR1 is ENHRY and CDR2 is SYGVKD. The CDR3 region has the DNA TGTGCCATCAGTGAGTCGGGGGCCCCCTACGAGCAGTACTTC. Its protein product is CAISESGAPYEQYF.